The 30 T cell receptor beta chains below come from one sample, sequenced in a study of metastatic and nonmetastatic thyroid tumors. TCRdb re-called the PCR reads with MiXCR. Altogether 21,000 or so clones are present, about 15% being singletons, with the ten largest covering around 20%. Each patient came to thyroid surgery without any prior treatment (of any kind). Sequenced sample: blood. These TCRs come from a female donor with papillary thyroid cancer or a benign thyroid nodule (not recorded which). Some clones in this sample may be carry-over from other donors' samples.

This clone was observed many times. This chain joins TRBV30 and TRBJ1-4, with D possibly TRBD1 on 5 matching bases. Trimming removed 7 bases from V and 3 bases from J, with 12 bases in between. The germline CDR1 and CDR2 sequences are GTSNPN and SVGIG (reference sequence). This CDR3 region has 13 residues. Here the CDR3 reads CAYHRSANEKLFF. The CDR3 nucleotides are TGTGCCTACCACAGGAGCGCTAATGAAAAACTGTTTTTT.

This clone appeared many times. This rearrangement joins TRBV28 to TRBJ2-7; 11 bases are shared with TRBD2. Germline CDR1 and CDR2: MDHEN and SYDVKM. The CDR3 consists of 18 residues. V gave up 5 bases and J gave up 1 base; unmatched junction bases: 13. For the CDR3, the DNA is TGTGCCAGCAGTCAAAAACCGGGACTAGCGGACACGTCCTACGAGCAGTACTTC. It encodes CASSQKPGLADTSYEQYF.

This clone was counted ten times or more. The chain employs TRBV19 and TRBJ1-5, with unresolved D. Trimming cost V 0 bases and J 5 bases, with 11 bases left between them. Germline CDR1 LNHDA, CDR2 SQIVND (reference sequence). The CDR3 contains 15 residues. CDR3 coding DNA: TGTGCCAGTAGTATAGATTCGAGGGCCCATCAGCCCCAGCATTTT. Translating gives CASSIDSRAHQPQHF.

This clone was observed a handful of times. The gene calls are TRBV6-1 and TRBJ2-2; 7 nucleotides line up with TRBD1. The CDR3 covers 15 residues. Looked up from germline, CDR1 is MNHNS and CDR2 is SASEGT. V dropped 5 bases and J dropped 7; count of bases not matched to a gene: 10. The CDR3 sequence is CASSTMTGYGGELFF. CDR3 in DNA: TGTGCCAGCAGTACAATGACAGGGTATGGCGGGGAGCTGTTTTTT.

CDR3 nucleotides: TGTGCCAGCAGTGAACCACTAGGCGAGCAGTACTTC. Protein sequence: CASSEPLGEQYF. The rearrangement links TRBV6-1 to TRBJ2-7; the D gene is possibly TRBD2 (5 bases). Germline assignment: CDR1 MNHNS and CDR2 SASEGT. CDR3 length equals 12 residues. The V gene lost 2 bases and the J gene lost 6 bases, with 8 bases spanning the gap.

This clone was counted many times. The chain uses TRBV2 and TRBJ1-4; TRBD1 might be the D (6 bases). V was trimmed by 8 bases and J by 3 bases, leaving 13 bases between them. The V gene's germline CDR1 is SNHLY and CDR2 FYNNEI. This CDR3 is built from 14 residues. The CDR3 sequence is CASAVRGSNEKLFF. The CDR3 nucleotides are TGTGCCAGCGCTGTCAGGGGTTCTAATGAAAAACTGTTTTTT.

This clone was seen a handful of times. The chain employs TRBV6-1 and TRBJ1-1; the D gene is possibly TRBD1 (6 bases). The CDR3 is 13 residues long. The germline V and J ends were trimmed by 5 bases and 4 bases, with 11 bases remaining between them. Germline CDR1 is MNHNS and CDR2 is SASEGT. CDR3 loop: CASSQDSITEAFF. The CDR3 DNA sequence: TGTGCCAGCAGTCAGGACAGTATCACTGAAGCTTTCTTT.

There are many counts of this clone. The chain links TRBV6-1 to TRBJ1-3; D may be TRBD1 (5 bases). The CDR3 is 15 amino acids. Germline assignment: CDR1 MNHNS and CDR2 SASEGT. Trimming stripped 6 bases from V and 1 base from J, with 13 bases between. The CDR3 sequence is CASRPLGGSGNTIYF. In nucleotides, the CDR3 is TGTGCCAGCAGACCTCTTGGGGGATCTGGAAACACCATATATTTT.

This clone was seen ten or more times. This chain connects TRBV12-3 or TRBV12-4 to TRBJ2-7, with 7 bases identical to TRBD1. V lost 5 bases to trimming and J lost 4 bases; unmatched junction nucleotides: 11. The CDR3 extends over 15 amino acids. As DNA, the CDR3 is TGTGCCAGCAGTCACCGGGACAGAAGGGGTTACGAGCAGTACTTC. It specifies CASSHRDRRGYEQYF.

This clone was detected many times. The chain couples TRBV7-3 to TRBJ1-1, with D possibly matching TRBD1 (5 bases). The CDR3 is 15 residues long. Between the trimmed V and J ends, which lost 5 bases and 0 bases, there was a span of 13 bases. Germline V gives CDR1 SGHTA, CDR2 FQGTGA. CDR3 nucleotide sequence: TGTGCCAGCAGCCCTCATGGGACTATGAACACTGAAGCTTTCTTT. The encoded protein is CASSPHGTMNTEAFF.

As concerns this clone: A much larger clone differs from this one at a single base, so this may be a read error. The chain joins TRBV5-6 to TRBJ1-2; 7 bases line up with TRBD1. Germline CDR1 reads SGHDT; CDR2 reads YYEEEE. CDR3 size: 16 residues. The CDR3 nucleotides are TGTGCCAGCATCTTGAGGGAACAGGGGAACATTTATGGCTACACCTTC. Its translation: CASILREQGNIYGYTF.

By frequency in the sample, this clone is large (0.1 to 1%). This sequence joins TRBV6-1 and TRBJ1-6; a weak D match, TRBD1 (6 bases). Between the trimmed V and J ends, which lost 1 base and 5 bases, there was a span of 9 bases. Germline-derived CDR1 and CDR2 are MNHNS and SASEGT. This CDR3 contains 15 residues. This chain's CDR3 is CASSEEAGDNSPLHF. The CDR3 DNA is TGTGCCAGCAGTGAAGAGGCAGGGGATAATTCACCCCTCCACTTT.

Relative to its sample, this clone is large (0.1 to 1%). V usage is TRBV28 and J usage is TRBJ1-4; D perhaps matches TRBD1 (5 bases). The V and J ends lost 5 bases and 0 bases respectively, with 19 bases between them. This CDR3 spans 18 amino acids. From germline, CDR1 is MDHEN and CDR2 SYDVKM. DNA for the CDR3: TGTGCCAGCAGTCCTATATATACCCCCAGGGCAACTAATGAAAAACTGTTTTTT. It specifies CASSPIYTPRATNEKLFF.

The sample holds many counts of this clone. The chain's CDR3 is CASSLEDGARLGETQYF. In DNA, the CDR3 is TGTGCCAGCAGTTTAGAGGACGGAGCCCGATTAGGGGAGACCCAGTACTTC. The chain employs TRBV28 and TRBJ2-5; no definite D call. This CDR3 contains 17 residues. V shed 2 bases and J shed 5 bases, with 21 bases lying between them. Germline lookup yields CDR1 MDHEN and CDR2 SYDVKM.

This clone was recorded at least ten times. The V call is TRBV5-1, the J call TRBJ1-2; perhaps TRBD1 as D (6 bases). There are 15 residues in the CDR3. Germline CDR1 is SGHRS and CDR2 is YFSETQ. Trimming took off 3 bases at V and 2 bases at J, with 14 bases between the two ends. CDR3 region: CASSSHTGFNYGYTF. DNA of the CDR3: TGCGCCAGCAGCTCGCATACAGGGTTCAACTATGGCTACACCTTC.

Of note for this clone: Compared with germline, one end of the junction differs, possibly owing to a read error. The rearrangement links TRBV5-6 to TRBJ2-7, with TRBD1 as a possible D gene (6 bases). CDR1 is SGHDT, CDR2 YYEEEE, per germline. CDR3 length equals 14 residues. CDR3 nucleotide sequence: TGTGCCAGCAACTTGGCCGGCAGGGGATCCGAGCAGTACTTC. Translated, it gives CASNLAGRGSEQYF.

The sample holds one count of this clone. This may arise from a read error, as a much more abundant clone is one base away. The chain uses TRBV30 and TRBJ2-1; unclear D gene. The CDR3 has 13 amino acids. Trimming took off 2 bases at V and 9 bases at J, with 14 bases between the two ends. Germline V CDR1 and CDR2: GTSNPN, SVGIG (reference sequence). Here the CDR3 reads CAWSIFRWGEQFF. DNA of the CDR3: TGTGCCTGGAGTATCTTCCGGTGGGGTGAGCAGTTCTTC.

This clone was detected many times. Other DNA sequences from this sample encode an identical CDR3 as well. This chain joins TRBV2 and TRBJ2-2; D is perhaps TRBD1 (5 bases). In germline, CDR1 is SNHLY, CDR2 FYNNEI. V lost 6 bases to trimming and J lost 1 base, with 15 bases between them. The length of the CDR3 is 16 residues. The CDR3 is CASSRQGLGNTGELFF. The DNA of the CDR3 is TGTGCCAGCAGCCGCCAGGGTTTGGGGAACACCGGGGAGCTGTTTTTT. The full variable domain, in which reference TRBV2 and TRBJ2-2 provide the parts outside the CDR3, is EPEVTQTPSHQVTQMGQEVILRCVPISNHLYFYWYRQILGQKVEFLVSFYNNEISEKSEIFDDQFSVERPDGSNFTLKIRSTKLEDSAMYFCASSRQGLGNTGELFFGEGSRLTVL.

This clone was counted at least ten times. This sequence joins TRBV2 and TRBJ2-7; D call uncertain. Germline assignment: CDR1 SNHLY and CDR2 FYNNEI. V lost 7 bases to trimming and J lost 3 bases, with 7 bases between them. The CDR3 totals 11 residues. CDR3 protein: CASILLYEQYF. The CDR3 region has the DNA TGTGCCAGCATACTCCTCTACGAGCAGTACTTC.

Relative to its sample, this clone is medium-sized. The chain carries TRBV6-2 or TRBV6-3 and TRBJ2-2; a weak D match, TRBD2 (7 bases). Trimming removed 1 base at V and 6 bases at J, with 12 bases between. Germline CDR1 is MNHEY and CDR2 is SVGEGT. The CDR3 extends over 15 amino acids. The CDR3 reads CASSYWRGGAGELFF. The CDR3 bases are TGTGCCAGCAGTTACTGGAGAGGGGGGGCCGGGGAGCTGTTTTTT.

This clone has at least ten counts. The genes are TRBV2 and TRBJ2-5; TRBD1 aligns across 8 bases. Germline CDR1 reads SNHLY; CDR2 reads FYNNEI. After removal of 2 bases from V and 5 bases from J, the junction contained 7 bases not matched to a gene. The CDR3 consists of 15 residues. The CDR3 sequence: CASSENRGVGETQYF. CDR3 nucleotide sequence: TGTGCCAGCAGTGAAAACAGGGGGGTGGGGGAGACCCAGTACTTC.

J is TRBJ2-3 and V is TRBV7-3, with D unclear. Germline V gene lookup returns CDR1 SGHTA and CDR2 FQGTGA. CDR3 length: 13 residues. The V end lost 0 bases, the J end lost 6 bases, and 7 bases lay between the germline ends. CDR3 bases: TGTGCCAGCAGCTTAACAGGGCCTGATACGCAGTATTTT. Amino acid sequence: CASSLTGPDTQYF.

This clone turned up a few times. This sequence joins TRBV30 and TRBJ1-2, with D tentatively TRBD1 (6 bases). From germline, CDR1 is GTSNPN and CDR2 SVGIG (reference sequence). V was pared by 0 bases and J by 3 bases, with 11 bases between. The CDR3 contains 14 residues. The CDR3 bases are TGTGCCTGGAGTGTACCAGGGGTATACTATGGCTACACCTTC. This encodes CAWSVPGVYYGYTF.

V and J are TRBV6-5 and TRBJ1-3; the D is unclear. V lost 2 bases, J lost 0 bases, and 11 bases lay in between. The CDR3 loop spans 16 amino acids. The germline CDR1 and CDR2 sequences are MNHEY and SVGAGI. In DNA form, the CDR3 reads TGTGCCAGCAGTTACAGGGCAGGCTCCTCTGGAAACACCATATATTTT. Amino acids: CASSYRAGSSGNTIYF.

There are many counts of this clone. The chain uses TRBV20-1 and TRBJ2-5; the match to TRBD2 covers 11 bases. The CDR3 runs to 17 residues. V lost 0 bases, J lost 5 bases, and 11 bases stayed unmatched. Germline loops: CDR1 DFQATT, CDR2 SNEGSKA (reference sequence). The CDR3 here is CSARDRASGGFGETQYF. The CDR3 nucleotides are TGCAGTGCTAGAGATCGGGCTAGCGGGGGGTTTGGGGAGACCCAGTACTTC.

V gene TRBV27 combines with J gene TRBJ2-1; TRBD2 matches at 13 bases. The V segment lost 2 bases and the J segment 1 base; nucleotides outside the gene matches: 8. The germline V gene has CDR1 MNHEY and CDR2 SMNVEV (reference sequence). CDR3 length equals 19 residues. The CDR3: CASSLIGTSGIISYNEQFF. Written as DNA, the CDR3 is TGTGCCAGCAGTTTAATCGGGACTAGCGGGATTATATCCTACAATGAGCAGTTCTTC.

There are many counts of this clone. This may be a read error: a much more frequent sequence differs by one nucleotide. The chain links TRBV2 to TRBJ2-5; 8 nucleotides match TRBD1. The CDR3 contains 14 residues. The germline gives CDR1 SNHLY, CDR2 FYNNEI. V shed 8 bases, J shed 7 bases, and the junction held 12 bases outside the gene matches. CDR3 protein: CASQGSRGLGTQYF. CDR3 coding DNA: TGTGCCAGCCAAGGTAGCAGGGGGCTAGGGACCCAGTACTTC.

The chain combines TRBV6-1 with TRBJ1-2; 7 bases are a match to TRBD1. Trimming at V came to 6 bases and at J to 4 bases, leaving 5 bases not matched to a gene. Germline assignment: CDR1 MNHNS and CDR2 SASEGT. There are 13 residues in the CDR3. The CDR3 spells CASSRQGTYGYTF. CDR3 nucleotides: TGTGCCAGCAGCCGACAGGGAACCTATGGCTACACCTTC.

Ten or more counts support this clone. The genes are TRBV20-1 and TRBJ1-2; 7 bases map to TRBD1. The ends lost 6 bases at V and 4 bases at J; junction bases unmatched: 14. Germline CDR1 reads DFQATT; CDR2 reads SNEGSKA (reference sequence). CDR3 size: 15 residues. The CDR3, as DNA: TGCAGTGCGCAAAGTGACCAGACAGGGATCTATGGCTACACCTTC. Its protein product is CSAQSDQTGIYGYTF.

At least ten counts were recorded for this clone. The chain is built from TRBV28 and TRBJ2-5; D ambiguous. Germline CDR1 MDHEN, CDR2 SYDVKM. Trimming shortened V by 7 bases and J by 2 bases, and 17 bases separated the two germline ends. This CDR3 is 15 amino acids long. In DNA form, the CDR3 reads TGTGCCAGCACGGAATATTTGGGAATACAAGAGACCCAGTACTTC. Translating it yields CASTEYLGIQETQYF.